This T cell receptor beta chain emerged from a study of blood T cell repertoires in COVID-19. The overall study: T cells, B-cell-depleted T cells, or PBMCs provided the cDNA or gDNA that served as material.

This CDR3 region has 15 residues. CDR1 and CDR2 (germline): MRHNA, SNTAGT. Trimming stripped 6 bases from V and 6 bases from J, with 18 bases between. Per the original methods: How many nucleated cells were present was estimated from reference gene primer amplification. This table comes from immunoSEQ multiplex PCR, and its TCRdb copy is limited to in-frame clones, with some not included. V, J and clone size derive from that table, while D and trimming were established from the DNA sequence. This table has over 600,000 clones, 90% appearing once. The sequence came from a young woman with acute or convalescent COVID-19. This rearrangement joins TRBV6-4 to TRBJ2-1; D possibly corresponds to TRBD2 (7 bases). Material: peripheral blood. CDR3 sequence (DNA): TGTGCCAGCAGGAGGGGGGGAGACCCCTCCAATGAGCAGTTCTTC. Amino acids: CASRRGGDPSNEQFF.